This record concerns one T cell receptor beta chain sequence. The V gene end was trimmed by 6 bases and the J gene end by 5 bases; junction bases not matched to a gene: 12. The CDR3 sequence is 16 residues long. Germline lookup yields CDR1 MNHEY and CDR2 SMNVEV (reference sequence). The data were taken from a study of T cell responses to AZD1222 COVID-19 vaccine. Here immunoSEQ multiplex PCR was the method, and the copy in TCRdb shows in-frame clones only, minus some. In the table there are about 100,000 clones, 75% to 90% of which are singletons. The sample consisted of peripheral blood, taken 28 days after the second AZD1222 dose. V and J are TRBV27 and TRBJ2-1; 8 bases align to TRBD2. This receptor was taken from an adult who received the AZD1222 COVID-19 vaccine. In DNA, the CDR3 is TGTGCCAGCAGCCGTACCTTTGCGGGAGGAAACAATGAGCAGTTCTTC. This codes for CASSRTFAGGNNEQFF.